Listed here is a single TCR beta chain. Its antigen is not known. The CDR3 extends over 14 amino acids. Germline assignment: CDR1 SGHNT and CDR2 YYREEE (reference sequence). V trimming: 6 bases; J trimming: 5 bases; junction bases outside the gene matches: 3. The source of the sample is a study of cytomegalovirus exposure and HLA in healthy donors. Notes on the study in general: Specificity for CMV antigens was confirmed in vitro for a few of the CMV-associated chains.

The PCR used 60 Vbeta and 13 Jbeta primers. Method: immunoSEQ multiplex PCR; TCRdb's copy keeps in-frame clones and lacks some. This table has around 140,000 clones, 61% appearing once. This receptor was identified in a male donor in good health and CMV-seronegative. The sample comprised PBMCs. The chain carries TRBV5-4 and TRBJ2-1, with 12 bases lining up with TRBD2. The DNA for the CDR3 is TGTGCCAGCAACCTAGCGGGGGGGCACAATGAGCAGTTCTTC. Its translation: CASNLAGGHNEQFF.